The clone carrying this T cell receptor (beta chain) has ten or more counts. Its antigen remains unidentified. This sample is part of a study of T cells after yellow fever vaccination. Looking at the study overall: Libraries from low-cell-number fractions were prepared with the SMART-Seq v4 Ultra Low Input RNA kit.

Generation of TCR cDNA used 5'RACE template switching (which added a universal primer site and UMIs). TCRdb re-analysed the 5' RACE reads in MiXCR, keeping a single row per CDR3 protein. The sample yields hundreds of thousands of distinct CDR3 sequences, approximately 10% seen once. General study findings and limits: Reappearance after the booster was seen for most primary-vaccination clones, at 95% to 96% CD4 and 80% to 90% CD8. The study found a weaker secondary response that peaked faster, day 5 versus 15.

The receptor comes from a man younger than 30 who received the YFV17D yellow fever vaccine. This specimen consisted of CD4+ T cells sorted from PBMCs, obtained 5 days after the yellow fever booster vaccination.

The CDR3 sequence: CASSFHGVITEAFF. The CDR3 nucleotides read TGTGCCAGCAGCTTTCACGGGGTGATCACTGAAGCTTTCTTT. This rearrangement joins TRBV5-5 to TRBJ1-1; the D is unclear. CDR1 and CDR2 from the germline V gene are SGHKS and YYEKEE (reference sequence). The CDR3 is 14 residues long. With 2 bases removed from V and 4 bases from J, the gap between germline ends came to 12 bases.